The TCR beta chain described here comes from a study of cytomegalovirus exposure and HLA in healthy donors. General study results and limits: TCR beta chains numbering some 160 were designated cytomegalovirus-associated. In a later analysis, several top co-occurrence clusters appeared linked to parvovirus B19, influenza, CMV and Epstein-Barr virus.

PCR primers comprised 60 Vbeta and 13 Jbeta primers. Sequenced by immunoSEQ multiplex PCR; TCRdb stores in-frame clones only, minus some. The sample has some 180,000 clones, around three quarters seen once. Remarks on this clone: Its target is unknown.

CDR1 and CDR2 from the germline V gene are SGHRS and YFSETQ. The ends were cut back, 4 bases at V and 4 bases at J, with 10 bases in the middle. The CDR3 extends over 13 amino acids. The sample consisted of PBMCs. V gene TRBV5-1 combines with J gene TRBJ2-3; D is perhaps TRBD2 (6 bases). This sequence originates from a woman aged 30 to 39 in good health and CMV-seronegative. The CDR3 protein is CASSAGRPDTQYF. The CDR3 DNA reads TGCGCCAGCAGCGCGGGAAGGCCAGATACGCAGTATTTT.